The clone carrying this T cell receptor beta chain is labeled medium-sized (0.01 to 0.1%). Original handling: Reference gene primer amplification gave nucleated cell count estimates. Sequencing was performed with immunoSEQ multiplex PCR; in TCRdb, only in-frame clones are kept and a portion is missing. Clonal size and the V and J genes are those of that table, whereas D and trimming came from the DNA. The sample comprises about 56,000 clones, around 80% of which are singletons, and roughly 13% rests with the top ten. This CDR3 region has 11 residues. CDR1 is GTSNPN and CDR2 is SVGIG in the germline V gene (reference sequence). The V end was cut by 5 bases, the J end by 11 bases, with 12 bases between. These data come from a study of blood T cell repertoires in COVID-19. About the study: Spain, Italy and the United States supplied samples that represented acute and convalescent COVID-19. Sample material is recorded as cDNA or gDNA derived from T cells, B-cell-depleted T cells, or PBMCs.

Sequenced sample: peripheral blood. The chain is built from TRBV30 and TRBJ1-4, with D unresolved. The receptor was derived from an elderly woman with acute or convalescent COVID-19. This chain's CDR3 is CAWGEGWKLFF. For the CDR3, the DNA is TGTGCCTGGGGCGAGGGTTGGAAACTGTTTTTT. The full variable domain, with the rest looked up from reference TRBV30 and TRBJ1-4, is SQTIHQWPATLVQPVGSPLSLECTVEGTSNPNLYWYRQAAGRGLQLLFYSVGIGQISSEVPQNLSASRPQDRQFILSSKKLLLSDSGFYLCAWGEGWKLFFGSGTQLSVL.